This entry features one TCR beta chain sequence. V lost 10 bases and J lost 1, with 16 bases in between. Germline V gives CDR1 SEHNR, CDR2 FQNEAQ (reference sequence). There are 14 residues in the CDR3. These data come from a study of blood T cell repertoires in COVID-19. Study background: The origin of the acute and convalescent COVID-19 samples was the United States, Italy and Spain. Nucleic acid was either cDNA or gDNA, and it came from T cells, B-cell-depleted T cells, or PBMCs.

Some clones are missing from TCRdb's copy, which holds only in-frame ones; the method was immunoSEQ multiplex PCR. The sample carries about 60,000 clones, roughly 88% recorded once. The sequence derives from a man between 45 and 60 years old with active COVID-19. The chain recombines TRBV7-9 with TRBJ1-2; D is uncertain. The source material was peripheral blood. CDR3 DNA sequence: TGTGCCACCCAGATTCAGGATTTTAACTATGGCTACACCTTC. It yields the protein CATQIQDFNYGYTF.